This note documents a single T cell receptor beta chain sequence. Its antigen is still unknown. TCRB sequencing was done at Survey resolution level. Libraries were prepared by immunoSEQ multiplex PCR; TCRdb keeps only in-frame clonotypes and omits some of them. The table shows 9,900 or so clones, with under 85% occurring only once. This sample was included in a study of follicular helper T cells after annual influenza vaccination. Study results and limitations: Each annual vaccination recalled recurring oligoclonal ICOS+CD38+ cTfh clonotypes.

The sample's time point: 2014-2015 season, 7 days after vaccination. No donor had influenza vaccine in the prior 6 months; all lived in the community. CDR1 is SQVTM, CDR2 ANQGSEA, per germline. The CDR3 has 16 amino acids. V gave up 1 base and J gave up 9 bases, with 22 bases separating them. This TCR derives from an adult who received the influenza vaccine. This specimen consisted of CXCR5- memory CD4+ T cells sorted from blood, obtained 7 days after influenza vaccination. The chain carries TRBV29-1 and TRBJ2-1; the D call may be TRBD1 or TRBD2 (6 bases each). CDR3 amino acids: CSVEVGGGLILGEQFF. CDR3 DNA: TGCAGCGTTGAAGTAGGAGGGGGGCTCATTTTAGGTGAGCAGTTCTTC.